This TCR beta chain was recorded in a study of blood T cells in healthy people across ages. About 10 milliliters of peripheral blood were drawn from each donor. For the second PCR, which ran for about 6 to 11 cycles, a sample-barcoded 5' primer and a J-beta primer mix were used. TCRdb re-derived calls from the 5' RACE reads in MiXCR, one entry per CDR3 protein. The repertoire holds about 1.8 million distinct CDR3 sequences, with around 48% as singletons. Germline loops: CDR1 SGHDT, CDR2 YYEEEE. This CDR3 is 15 amino acids long. J lost 7 bases, V lost 1 base, and 4 bases had no gene match. This chain joins TRBV5-6 and TRBJ1-6; 8 bases map to TRBD1. Sequences were obtained from blood. This clonotype was obtained from a woman in her forties in good health. CDR3 residues: CASSLRDRPNSPLHF. As DNA, the CDR3 is TGTGCCAGCAGCTTGCGGGACAGGCCCAATTCACCCCTCCACTTT.